This TCR beta chain derives from a study of T-cell reconstitution after alpha-beta-depleted transplantation in children. Study outcomes and limitations: Hyperexpanded clones declined; after one year, newly produced T cells mostly supplied diversity. There were reportedly several hundred expanded graft clones from which alpha-beta T cells came about two months after transplant. Some patients owed their high day-60 TCRbeta diversity to surviving recipient T cells and thymic progenitors.

The TCRbeta library was prepared with unique molecular identifiers. TCRdb processed the PCR reads anew with MiXCR; each CDR3 protein has one entry. Among about 470,000 distinct CDR3 sequences listed, over 40% were seen once. The germline V gene encodes CDR1 SEHNR and CDR2 FQNEAQ (reference sequence). V lost 8 bases to trimming and J lost 3 bases, with 11 bases between them. The CDR3 consists of 12 residues. In this sample, this clonotype turned up many times. Antigen: not known. This specimen was PBMCs, taken before TCRalphabeta/CD19-depleted stem cell transplant. This sequence joins TRBV7-9 and TRBJ2-7; tentatively, D is TRBD1 or TRBD2 (5 bases each). This receptor was taken from a girl aged 2 to 10 with aplastic anemia, due to receive a stem cell transplant. CDR3 region: CASLGPNYEQYF. The CDR3 DNA is TGTGCCAGCTTGGGACCCAACTACGAGCAGTACTTC. Full variable domain (outside the CDR3, taken from reference TRBV7-9 and TRBJ2-7): DTGVSQNPRHKITKRGQNVTFRCDPISEHNRLYWYRQTLGQGPEFLTYFQNEAQLEKSRLLSDRFSAERPKGSFSTLEIQRTEQGDSAMYLCASLGPNYEQYFGPGTRLTVT.